This T cell receptor (beta chain) appears in the sequencing data of a study of control samples from healthy donors and cancer patients. The assay was immunoSEQ multiplex PCR, and TCRdb's table has in-frame clones only and misses some. The sample lists fewer than 200,000 clones; roughly 92% were seen once. This CDR3 has 15 residues. Trimming stripped 0 bases from V and 8 bases from J, with 15 bases between. Germline V lookup: CDR1 SGDLS, CDR2 YYNGEE. The gene calls are TRBV9 and TRBJ2-1; D might be TRBD1 or TRBD2, each matching 5 bases. The specimen sequenced was blood. The clonotype comes from a man under 40 in good health. In DNA, the CDR3 is TGTGCCAGCAGCGTAGAGACTAAGGGGAAGGATGAGCAGTTCTTC. Protein: CASSVETKGKDEQFF.